These T cell receptor beta chains were read from a single sample in a study of patients and donors after allogeneic stem cell transplantation. MiXCR, applied by TCRdb to the RT-PCR reads, yields one record per CDR3 protein. The table has roughly 880,000 distinct CDR3 sequences, approximately 18% seen once. The specimen sequenced was blood, either unsorted or a sorted T cell fraction (not recorded which). The receptors come from a human donor who was either an allogeneic HSCT recipient or a stem cell or donor lymphocyte infusion donor (not recorded which). It is not recorded whose cells these are; they may come from a transplant donor. Each CDR3 is given with its conserved first and last residue. The D gene is left open where the match is weak. Size is stated for part of the rows, as once, few or many counts, or as a class when the clone is expanded.

j_call v_call clone_size d_call cdr3_nt cdr3_aa
TRBJ2-1 TRBV12-3/TRBV12-4 few - TGTGCCAGCAGTTCCTATATATCCCGATCGTTCTTC CASSSYISRSFF
TRBJ2-1 TRBV29-1 - - TGCAGCGTCCCCCTCCGCAGGGGCGCGGGGAATGAGCAGTTCTTC CSVPLRRGAGNEQFF
TRBJ2-2 TRBV20-1 - - TGCAGTGCCGAAGGTGGCAGGGGCACCGGGGAGCTGTTTTTT CSAEGGRGTGELFF
TRBJ1-1 TRBV15 - - TGTGCCACCAGCGGCTCGACGGGGAACACTGAAGCTTTCTTT CATSGSTGNTEAFF
TRBJ2-7 TRBV5-6 - - TGTGCCAGCAGCCCAGAACTCCGCGGGAACGAGCAGTACTTC CASSPELRGNEQYF
TRBJ1-3 TRBV12-3/TRBV12-4 many - TGTGCCAGCAGTTTGAGGGACACCATATATTTT CASSLRDTIYF
TRBJ2-3 TRBV27 - - TGTGCCAGCAGTTTCGCCGCGAGCCTCACAGATACGCAGTATTTT CASSFAASLTDTQYF
TRBJ1-4 TRBV12-3/TRBV12-4 - TRBD1 TGTGCCAGCAGTCCCCGGGACAGAGCAACTAATGAAAAACTGTTTTTT CASSPRDRATNEKLFF
TRBJ2-1 TRBV21-1 - - TGTGCCAGCAGCTTACTAGCGGGATGGAGCAATGAGCAGTTCTTC CASSLLAGWSNEQFF
TRBJ2-4 TRBV25-1 - - TGTGCCAGCAGATCAACCGGGACCAAAGAAAACATTCAGTACTTC CASRSTGTKENIQYF
TRBJ2-7 TRBV5-1 few - TGCGCCAGCAGCTTGGGGGGAGGAAACCCCTTACCCTACGAGCAGTACTTC CASSLGGGNPLPYEQYF
TRBJ1-2 TRBV12-3/TRBV12-4 - - TGTGCCAGCAGTTTAGCAGACTTTATCTATGGCTACACCTTC CASSLADFIYGYTF
TRBJ1-2 TRBV4-2 - - TGTGCCAGCAGCCCAGAAGGGGGGGAAGGCTACACCTTC CASSPEGGEGYTF
TRBJ2-3 TRBV6-5 - - TGTGCCAGCAGTTCCCCCCGGGGGGCCACAGATACGCAGTATTTT CASSSPRGATDTQYF
TRBJ1-1 TRBV5-1 - - TGCGCCAGCAGCTTGGATTTGGCAGCTGAAGCTTTCTTT CASSLDLAAEAFF
TRBJ2-5 TRBV7-2 - - TGTGCCAGCAGCCGTCGGGTGACCCAGTACTTC CASSRRVTQYF
TRBJ2-7 TRBV12-3/TRBV12-4 few - TGTGCCAGCAGTCGCCCGGGACTCTTCTTAGAGCAGTACTTC CASSRPGLFLEQYF
TRBJ2-6 TRBV15 - - TGTGCCACCAGCCGGGACATGAGCTCTGGGGCCAACGTCCTGACTTTC CATSRDMSSGANVLTF
TRBJ2-1 TRBV3-1 few - TGTGCCAGCAGCCATTTACTCCCGCCCGATGGACAGCAGTTCTTC CASSHLLPPDGQQFF
TRBJ2-7 TRBV4-1 few - TGCGCCAGCAGCCAAGATTTAGTCGGAGGCCTGAGCTCCTACGAGCAGTACTTC CASSQDLVGGLSSYEQYF
TRBJ1-6 TRBV29-1 - TRBD1 TGCAGCGTGCGGGACAGGGGATCCTATAATTCACCCCTCCACTTT CSVRDRGSYNSPLHF
TRBJ1-1 TRBV27 few - TGTGCCAGCAGTACCCTGAGAGAATTGAACACTGAAGCTTTCTTT CASSTLRELNTEAFF
TRBJ2-3 TRBV4-3 - - TGCGCCAGCAGCCAATATTGGTGGACAGATACGCAGTATTTT CASSQYWWTDTQYF
TRBJ1-1 TRBV5-1 few - TGCGCCAGCAGCTATGACAGGATAGAGAACACTGAAGCTTTCTTT CASSYDRIENTEAFF
TRBJ2-3 TRBV4-3 few - TGCGCCAGCAGCCAAGAAGGAAGGGCCCCCACAGATACGCAGTATTTT CASSQEGRAPTDTQYF
TRBJ2-1 TRBV30 - - TGTGCCTGGAGTGTCGGGGCCTACAATGAGCAGTTCTTC CAWSVGAYNEQFF
TRBJ2-5 TRBV5-1 - TRBD2 TGCGCCAGCAGCTTGACCGGGACTAGCGGGAGTGGGGTTGAGACCCAGTACTTC CASSLTGTSGSGVETQYF
TRBJ2-3 TRBV28 few - TGTGCCAGCAGTTTAGGAATAGCGAAATCCGATACGCAGTATTTT CASSLGIAKSDTQYF
TRBJ2-1 TRBV7-2 few - TGTGCCAGCAGCTTAGCTGTCAGGTACAATGAGCAGTTCTTC CASSLAVRYNEQFF
TRBJ2-1 TRBV21-1 few - TGTGCCAGCAGCAAAGCGACAGGGGGTAACTACAATGAGCAGTTCTTC CASSKATGGNYNEQFF
TRBJ1-1 TRBV5-1 few - TGCGCCAGCAGCTTGCGGAATGGTAACACTGAAGCTTTCTTT CASSLRNGNTEAFF
TRBJ1-5 TRBV28 - - TGTGCCAGCGAAGGGGATCAGCCCCAGCATTTT CASEGDQPQHF
TRBJ2-7 TRBV4-1 - TRBD1 TGCGCCAGCAGCCAAGTATCAGGGGGTGAGCAGTACTTC CASSQVSGGEQYF
TRBJ1-1 TRBV20-1 - TRBD1 TGCAGTGCTAGACTGACAGGGGGCACTGAAGCTTTCTTT CSARLTGGTEAFF
TRBJ1-1 TRBV5-1 few - TGCGCCAGCAGCTTGGGAGCCGGGGCGAGCACTGAAGCTTTCTTT CASSLGAGASTEAFF
TRBJ1-4 TRBV7-2 - - TGTGCCAGCAGCTCTCGGACTCTCGTGGAAAAACTGTTTTTT CASSSRTLVEKLFF
TRBJ2-1 TRBV5-6 - TRBD1 TGTGCCAGCAGCATCCCGGGACAGGGAGTCAGTGAGCAGTTCTTC CASSIPGQGVSEQFF
TRBJ2-1 TRBV24-1 few - TGTGCCACCAGTGATTGGGCAGGGGCTCGAACCTACAATGAGCAGTTCTTC CATSDWAGARTYNEQFF
TRBJ1-2 TRBV27 - TRBD1 TGTGCCAGCAAGGACAGGGGGAACGGCTACACCTTC CASKDRGNGYTF
TRBJ2-3 TRBV7-6 - TRBD1 TGTGCCAGCATCGGACGCGGACAGGGGAGAGATACGCAGTATTTT CASIGRGQGRDTQYF
TRBJ2-7 TRBV6-2/TRBV6-3 - TRBD2 TGTGCCAGCAGCCGCGGACTAGAACTATACGAGCAGTACTTC CASSRGLELYEQYF